This TCR beta chain was sequenced in a study of T cell changes during pregnancy in multiple sclerosis. Sequencing used immunoSEQ multiplex PCR; TCRdb keeps in-frame clones, though not all of them. This sample has 50,000 or so clones; roughly 92% occur once, and the top ten carry 0.7% to 0.9%. The CDR3 is 14 residues long. Germline loops: CDR1 MNHEY, CDR2 SVGAGI. V lost 4 bases and J lost 8, with 15 bases in between. J is TRBJ2-1 and V is TRBV6-5; perhaps TRBD2 as D (5 bases). The source is a female donor with multiple sclerosis, enrolled in a pregnancy study. The sample was CD4+ T cells from peripheral blood mononuclear cells, taken in the third trimester of pregnancy. The CDR3 region is CASSLPGGVDEQFF. CDR3 in DNA: TGTGCCAGCAGTTTGCCCGGAGGAGTCGATGAGCAGTTCTTC.